Below, 25 T cell receptor beta chains from the same sample are listed, as sequenced in a study of radiotherapy plus CTLA-4 blockade in lung cancer. This table comes from immunoSEQ multiplex PCR, and its TCRdb copy is limited to in-frame clones, with some not included. The sample records approximately 57,000 clones, approximately 82% being singletons. Sample: peripheral blood, taken from a patient treated with radiotherapy plus ipilimumab. These receptors all stem from a human donor with non-small cell lung cancer whose response to radiotherapy plus ipilimumab could not be evaluated.

The chain combines TRBV7-2 with TRBJ2-7; 11 bases are a match to TRBD2. Germline V gene lookup returns CDR1 SGHTA and CDR2 FQGNSA. J was trimmed by 5 bases and V by 3 bases; bases with no gene match: 0. The CDR3 is 13 residues long. The chain's CDR3 is CASSLTSGDEQYF. CDR3 bases: TGTGCCAGCAGCTTGACTAGCGGGGACGAGCAGTACTTC.

This chain connects TRBV5-4 to TRBJ1-1; 9 nucleotides align to TRBD1. V dropped 2 bases and J dropped 1; count of bases not matched to a gene: 9. CDR1 is SGHNT and CDR2 is YYREEE in the germline V gene (reference sequence). The CDR3 loop spans 17 amino acids. The CDR3: CASSLPTGGGWNTEAFF. The CDR3 bases are TGTGCCAGCAGCTTACCAACAGGGGGCGGTTGGAACACTGAAGCTTTCTTT.

The sample holds a few counts of this clone. J is TRBJ1-2 and V is TRBV5-1; D remains ambiguous. The germline CDR1 and CDR2 sequences are SGHRS and YFSETQ. The CDR3 spans 8 residues. V lost 10 bases and J lost 6, with 4 bases in between. The CDR3 region is CAGHGYTF. The DNA for the CDR3 is TGCGCCGGGCATGGCTACACCTTC.

The chain has TRBV5-4 and TRBJ1-2, with 9 bases aligning to TRBD1. The trim removed 3 bases at V and 4 bases at J, leaving 7 bases unmatched. This CDR3 is built from 15 residues. Germline assignment: CDR1 SGHNT and CDR2 YYREEE (reference sequence). The CDR3 DNA is TGTGCCAGCAGCTCCCGGGACAGGGTTTCCTATGGCTACACCTTC. Its translation is CASSSRDRVSYGYTF.

V and J are TRBV19 and TRBJ2-7; 11 bases agree with TRBD1. V shed 6 bases, J shed 5 bases, and the junction held 6 bases outside the gene matches. The CDR3 sequence is 14 residues long. Germline V CDR1 and CDR2: LNHDA, SQIVND (reference sequence). The CDR3 is CASSRTGGFDEQYF. The DNA for the CDR3 is TGTGCCAGTAGCCGGACAGGGGGCTTCGACGAGCAGTACTTC. Full variable domain (remainder filled in from reference TRBV19 and TRBJ2-7): DGGITQSPKYLFRKEGQNVTLSCEQNLNHDAMYWYRQDPGQGLRLIYYSQIVNDFQKGDIAEGYSVSREKKESFPLTVTSAQKNPTAFYLCASSRTGGFDEQYFGPGTRLTVT.

The rearrangement uses TRBV9 and TRBJ2-3; 10 bases map to TRBD2. The CDR3 covers 15 residues. Looked up from germline, CDR1 is SGDLS and CDR2 is YYNGEE. With V trimmed by 1 base and J by 3 bases, 2 bases remained unmatched. The CDR3 nucleotides read TGTGCCAGCAGCGTAAGCGGGGGGGGGACAGATACGCAGTATTTT. Protein sequence: CASSVSGGGTDTQYF.

The chain employs TRBV25-1 and TRBJ1-2, with TRBD1 matching 8 bases. The V and J ends lost 0 bases and 2 bases, in that order; junction bases with no gene match: 11. This CDR3 is built from 18 residues. Per germline, CDR1 MGHDK and CDR2 SYGVNS. The CDR3 nucleotides read TGTGCCAGCAGTGAATACGTCGGCGGGACAGGTTCCAACTATGGCTACACCTTC. This gives the protein CASSEYVGGTGSNYGYTF.

This clone appeared once. V gene TRBV19 combines with J gene TRBJ2-3, with TRBD2 matching 14 bases. V trimming: 2 bases; J trimming: 1 base; junction bases outside the gene matches: 5. Germline CDR1 LNHDA, CDR2 SQIVND (reference sequence). This CDR3 is built from 18 residues. The CDR3 coding sequence is TGTGCCAGTAGTATAACCGGACTAGCGGGAGGAGGCACAGATACGCAGTATTTT. Translation: CASSITGLAGGGTDTQYF.

The chain carries TRBV19 and TRBJ2-2; 10 nucleotides line up with TRBD1. The V gene's germline CDR1 is LNHDA and CDR2 SQIVND (reference sequence). V was pared by 6 bases and J by 0 bases, with 7 bases of the junction left unmatched. CDR3 size: 17 residues. For the CDR3, the DNA is TGTGCCAGTAGCACCGACAGGGGGCCCTCGAACACCGGGGAGCTGTTTTTT. As protein: CASSTDRGPSNTGELFF.

This rearrangement joins TRBV4-3 to TRBJ1-2, with TRBD1 identical over 8 bases. J lost 8 bases, V lost 0 bases, and 8 bases had no gene match. This CDR3 contains 15 residues. The V gene's germline CDR1 is LGHNA and CDR2 YSLEER. CDR3 nucleotides: TGCGCCAGCAGCCAAGATCAGGGCAGGGGGCACGGCTACACCTTC. As protein: CASSQDQGRGHGYTF.

This clone was found once. The chain couples TRBV29-1 to TRBJ2-3, with 10 bases that match TRBD1. V shed 6 bases, J shed 4 bases, and the junction held 10 bases outside the gene matches. Germline V lookup: CDR1 SQVTM, CDR2 ANQGSEA. The CDR3 is made up of 15 amino acids. The chain's CDR3 is CSVARQTGGPDTQYF. CDR3 coding DNA: TGCAGCGTGGCGCGCCAGACAGGGGGCCCAGATACGCAGTATTTT.

This clone was seen once. The gene calls are TRBV7-9 and TRBJ1-1; 7 positions agree with TRBD1. CDR1 is SEHNR, CDR2 FQNEAQ, per germline (reference sequence). The CDR3 covers 15 residues. Trimming took 5 bases from V and 11 from J; bases not matched to a gene: 17. DNA of the CDR3: TGTGCCAGCAGCCCGGAGGGGCGACAGGGAAGAGATGCTTTCTTT. Its protein is CASSPEGRQGRDAFF. The whole variable domain, filled in from reference TRBV7-9 and TRBJ1-1, reads DTGVSQNPRHKITKRGQNVTFRCDPISEHNRLYWYRQTLGQGPEFLTYFQNEAQLEKSRLLSDRFSAERPKGSFSTLEIQRTEQGDSAMYLCASSPEGRQGRDAFFGQGTRLTVV.

The genes are TRBV11-2 and TRBJ1-6; TRBD1 matches 9 bases. The ends lost 3 bases at V and 13 bases at J; junction bases unmatched: 16. CDR3 size: 17 residues. The germline CDR1 and CDR2 sequences are SGHAT and FQNNGV. For the CDR3, the DNA is TGTGCCAGCAGCTTGTTAAGCTCGGGACAGGGCCTTTCTCCCCTCCACTTT. Residues: CASSLLSSGQGLSPLHF.

The V gene is TRBV29-1, the J gene TRBJ1-1; no clear D gene. V was clipped by 7 bases and J by 6 bases, with 18 bases between them. The germline CDR1 and CDR2 sequences are SQVTM and ANQGSEA. The CDR3 sequence is 13 residues long. The CDR3 sequence: CSALTFSVAEAFF. The CDR3 DNA is TGCAGCGCCCTCACATTTAGCGTCGCTGAAGCTTTCTTT.

This clone was seen only once. This chain joins TRBV18 and TRBJ1-5; TRBD1 agrees at 7 bases. CDR3 length equals 14 residues. The germline CDR1 and CDR2 sequences are KGHSH and LQKENI. Trimming took 3 bases from V and 4 from J; bases not matched to a gene: 3. CDR3 sequence reads: CASSPGQANQPQHF. CDR3 nucleotide sequence: TGTGCCAGCTCACCTGGACAGGCTAATCAGCCCCAGCATTTT.

V is TRBV28 and J is TRBJ2-3, with D hard to call. Trimming shortened V by 4 bases and J by 3 bases, and 11 bases separated the two germline ends. The CDR3 sequence is 14 residues long. From germline, CDR1 is MDHEN and CDR2 SYDVKM. The CDR3 loop is CASSSPGRTDTQYF. DNA for the CDR3: TGTGCCAGCAGTTCGCCAGGCCGGACAGATACGCAGTATTTT.

The chain carries TRBV5-4 and TRBJ2-2; D call uncertain. The CDR3 is 14 residues long. The germline V gene encodes CDR1 SGHNT and CDR2 YYREEE (reference sequence). V lost 9 bases, J lost 0 bases, and 12 bases lay in between. CDR3 nucleotides: TGTGCCACCCAAAAGCTTACGAACACCGGGGAGCTGTTTTTT. Amino acid sequence: CATQKLTNTGELFF.

The rearrangement joins TRBV15 to TRBJ2-5; D not certain. The tail of the sequence fits TRBJ2-7 better, so the J call may be wrong. This CDR3 contains 15 residues. Germline CDR1 is LNHNV and CDR2 is YYDKDF (reference sequence). CDR3 nucleotide sequence: TGTGCCACCAGCAGAGAGTACGCACCCTCCTACGAGCAGTACTTC. Protein: CATSREYAPSYEQYF.

This chain joins TRBV6-1 and TRBJ2-7, with 8 nucleotides matching TRBD1. V lost 7 bases, J lost 0 bases, and 5 bases stayed unmatched. The germline V gene has CDR1 MNHNS and CDR2 SASEGT. The CDR3 spans 14 residues. The CDR3 DNA follows: TGTGCCAGCATGCGGACAGGGAGCTCCTACGAGCAGTACTTC. Protein product: CASMRTGSSYEQYF.

The chain uses TRBV5-1 and TRBJ2-3; 9 positions match TRBD2. The V and J ends lost 3 bases and 5 bases, in that order; junction bases with no gene match: 10. The length of the CDR3 is 16 residues. The germline gives CDR1 SGHRS, CDR2 YFSETQ. For the CDR3, the DNA is TGCGCCAGCAGCTCAGATGGCGGGGGGGCTGTAGATACGCAGTATTTT. This gives the protein CASSSDGGGAVDTQYF.

The gene calls are TRBV5-1 and TRBJ2-7; 9 positions match TRBD1. CDR1 SGHRS and CDR2 YFSETQ come from the germline V gene. The J segment lost 7 bases and the V segment lost 3 bases, leaving 14 bases of the junction unmatched. The CDR3 contains 16 residues. The DNA of the CDR3 is TGCGCCAGCAGCTGGGGGGCCGGACAGGGGACAGGAGAGCAGTACTTC. It yields the protein CASSWGAGQGTGEQYF.

The rearrangement joins TRBV6-5 to TRBJ2-3; maybe TRBD2 (5 bases). The CDR3 loop spans 15 amino acids. With 5 bases removed from V and 2 bases from J, the gap between germline ends came to 14 bases. Germline CDR1 is MNHEY and CDR2 is SVGAGI. The DNA of the CDR3 is TGTGCCAGCAGTCCTAGCACGGCCCTCACAGATACGCAGTATTTT. This codes for CASSPSTALTDTQYF.

The genes are TRBV28 and TRBJ1-1; D might be TRBD1 (6 bases). Germline V gene lookup returns CDR1 MDHEN and CDR2 SYDVKM. CDR3 length: 16 amino acids. Trimming stripped 2 bases from V and 1 base from J, with 14 bases between. The CDR3 DNA follows: TGTGCCAGCAGTTTAAACCCAGGGGTCGGGAACACTGAAGCTTTCTTT. Amino acids: CASSLNPGVGNTEAFF.

This clone was seen once. The chain has TRBV28 and TRBJ2-1; no clear D gene. The CDR3 has 12 residues. Trimming took off 5 bases at V and 8 bases at J, with 10 bases between the two ends. The germline gives CDR1 MDHEN, CDR2 SYDVKM. The CDR3 protein is CASSTGVYEQFF. Written as DNA, the CDR3 is TGTGCCAGCAGTACCGGAGTCTATGAGCAGTTCTTC.

The chain couples TRBV7-7 to TRBJ2-5, with 7 bases matching TRBD1. This CDR3 is 13 amino acids long. Germline CDR1 is SSHAT and CDR2 is FNYEAQ (reference sequence). V lost 6 bases and J lost 2; bases outside the gene matches: 3. The CDR3 coding sequence is TGTGCCAGCAGACCGACAGGGCAAGAGACCCAGTACTTC. The encoded protein is CASRPTGQETQYF.